This T cell receptor beta chain was identified during a study of blood T cell repertoires in COVID-19. Study background: Donors in the United States, Italy and Spain gave samples during acute or convalescent COVID-19. T cells, B-cell-depleted T cells, or PBMCs supplied cDNA or gDNA.

As handled by the study authors: It was from reference gene primer amplification that nucleated cell counts were estimated. Sequencing used immunoSEQ multiplex PCR; TCRdb keeps in-frame clones, though not all of them. Clonal size and the V and J genes are those of that table, whereas D and trimming came from the DNA. The table has 140,000 or so clones, roughly 89% seen once. The germline V gene has CDR1 LNHDA and CDR2 SQIVND (reference sequence). This CDR3 is built from 15 residues. Trimming pared 7 bases from V and 7 bases from J, leaving 19 bases between. Only one count was recorded for this clone. The specimen was peripheral blood. The sequence derives from a woman aged 45-65 years with active or convalescent COVID-19. V and J are TRBV19 and TRBJ2-2; D possibly corresponds to TRBD1 (6 bases). Here the CDR3 reads CASNPAGQTIGELFF. Written as DNA, the CDR3 is TGTGCCAGTAATCCGGCCGGACAGACAATCGGGGAGCTGTTTTTT. Full variable domain (missing parts from reference TRBV19 and TRBJ2-2): DGGITQSPKYLFRKEGQNVTLSCEQNLNHDAMYWYRQDPGQGLRLIYYSQIVNDFQKGDIAEGYSVSREKKESFPLTVTSAQKNPTAFYLCASNPAGQTIGELFFGEGSRLTVL.